The sample holds a few counts of the clone carrying this T cell receptor (beta chain). The antigen is not known. The read comes to an end 3 residues before the CDR3 does, leaving the germline J gene to fill in the end. The sample is drawn from a study of T cell clonality in common variable immunodeficiency. Study observations and caveats: CVID subjects showed higher TCRbeta clonality than healthy controls. Common variable immunodeficiency TCR beta sequences reportedly had fewer deletions and N-nucleotide insertions. The cause of increased CVID clonality remains unclear without subpopulation sequencing.

The table came from immunoSEQ multiplex PCR; TCRdb's copy has only in-frame clones and leaves some out. The sample holds 25,000 to 35,000 clones, and no clone turns up only once. Per the germline V gene, CDR1 is MNHNS and CDR2 is SASEGT. The CDR3 contains 14 residues. Trimming pared 3 bases from V and 2 bases from J, leaving 9 bases between. CVID subjects were neither ill nor on immunomodulatory or immunosuppressive medication at sampling. Donors gave about 5 to 8.5 ml heparinized peripheral whole blood. The V call is TRBV6-1, the J call TRBJ2-3; D might be TRBD1 (5 bases). The receptor was derived from a human donor with common variable immunodeficiency. The material sequenced was peripheral blood mononuclear cells. This CDR3 reads CASSDRAITDTQYF. The sequenced part of the CDR3 DNA is TGTGCCAGCAGTGACAGGGCAATCACAGATACG.